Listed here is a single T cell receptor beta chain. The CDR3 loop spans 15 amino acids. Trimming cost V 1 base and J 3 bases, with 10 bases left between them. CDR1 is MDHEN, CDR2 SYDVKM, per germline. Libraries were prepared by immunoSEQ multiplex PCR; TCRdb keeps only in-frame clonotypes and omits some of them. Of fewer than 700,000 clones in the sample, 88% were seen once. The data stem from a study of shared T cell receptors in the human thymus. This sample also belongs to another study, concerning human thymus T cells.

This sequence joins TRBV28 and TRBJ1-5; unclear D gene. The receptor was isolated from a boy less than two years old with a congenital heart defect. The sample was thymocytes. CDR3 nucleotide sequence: TGTGCCAGCAGTTTATTGTTGGCAGACAATCAGCCCCAGCATTTT. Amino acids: CASSLLLADNQPQHF. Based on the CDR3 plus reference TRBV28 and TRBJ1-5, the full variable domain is DVKVTQSSRYLVKRTGEKVFLECVQDMDHENMFWYRQDPGLGLRLIYFSYDVKMKEKGDIPEGYSVSREKKERFSLILESASTNQTSMYLCASSLLLADNQPQHFGDGTRLSIL.